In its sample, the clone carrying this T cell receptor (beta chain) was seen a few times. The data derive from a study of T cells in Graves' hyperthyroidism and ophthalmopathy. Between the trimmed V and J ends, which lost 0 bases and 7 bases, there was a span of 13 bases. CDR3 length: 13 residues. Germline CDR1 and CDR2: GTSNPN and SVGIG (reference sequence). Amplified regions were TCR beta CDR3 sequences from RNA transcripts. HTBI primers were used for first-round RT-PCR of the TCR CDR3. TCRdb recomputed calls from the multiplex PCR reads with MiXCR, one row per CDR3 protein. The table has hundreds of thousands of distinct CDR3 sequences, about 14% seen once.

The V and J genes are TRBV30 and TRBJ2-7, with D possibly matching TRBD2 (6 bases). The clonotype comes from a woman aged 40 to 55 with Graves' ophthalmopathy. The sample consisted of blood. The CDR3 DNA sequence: TGTGCCTGGAGTGTAAGTGTTGGGGGGGAGCAGTACTTC. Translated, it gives CAWSVSVGGEQYF.